This passage covers 14 T cell receptor beta chains from one sample sequenced in a study of CD8 T cells in Susac syndrome. Reverse transcription of roughly 0.5 to 1 ug RNA used random hexamers. TCRdb reprocessed the immunoSEQ multiplex PCR reads via MiXCR and lists one record per CDR3 protein. The table lists about 440,000 distinct CDR3 sequences, around 83% of them singletons. Sequencing was done on a sample of CD8+ T cells from PBMCs. These receptors came from a human donor with multiple sclerosis.

V gene TRBV7-9 combines with J gene TRBJ2-7; D may be TRBD1 (6 bases). V dropped 1 base and J dropped 6 bases, with 16 bases sitting between them. The CDR3 has 15 amino acids. CDR1 and CDR2 (germline): SEHNR, FQNEAQ (reference sequence). CDR3 region: CASSLGDNPNGEQYF. The DNA of the CDR3 is TGTGCCAGCAGCTTAGGGGACAACCCTAACGGCGAGCAGTACTTC.

The chain employs TRBV3-1 and TRBJ2-5; D possibly corresponds to TRBD2 (5 bases). CDR3 length equals 17 residues. The V gene lost 0 bases and the J gene lost 2 bases, with 16 bases spanning the gap. Germline CDR1 LGHDT, CDR2 YNNKEL (reference sequence). CDR3 DNA: TGTGCCAGCAGCCAAGATGAGTGGGTGAGGACTCAAGAGACCCAGTACTTC. It specifies CASSQDEWVRTQETQYF.

V gene TRBV5-1 combines with J gene TRBJ1-1; D uncertain. Germline CDR1 is SGHRS and CDR2 is YFSETQ. The CDR3 has 13 amino acids. The germline V and J ends were trimmed by 3 bases and 0 bases, with 6 bases remaining between them. The CDR3 coding sequence is TGCGCCAGCAGCTCAACATTGAACACTGAAGCTTTCTTT. Its translation: CASSSTLNTEAFF. Using reference TRBV5-1 and TRBJ1-1 for the parts outside the CDR3, the full variable domain is KAGVTQTPRYLIKTRGQQVTLSCSPISGHRSVSWYQQTPGQGLQFLFEYFSETQRNKGNFPGRFSGRQFSNSRSEMNVSTLELGDSALYLCASSSTLNTEAFFGQGTRLTVV.

The chain has TRBV4-1 and TRBJ1-4; D is possibly TRBD1 (5 bases). V was clipped by 4 bases and J by 7 bases, with 19 bases between them. The CDR3 sequence is 16 residues long. Germline-derived CDR1 and CDR2 are MGHRA and YSYEKL. CDR3 residues: CASSPTPGGDGEKLFF. The CDR3, as DNA: TGCGCCAGCAGCCCAACGCCGGGGGGGGACGGTGAAAAACTGTTTTTT.

This chain connects TRBV3-1 to TRBJ1-1; no clear D gene. The CDR3 runs 17 residues. Trimming took off 0 bases at V and 0 bases at J, with 14 bases between the two ends. CDR1 is LGHDT and CDR2 is YNNKEL in the germline V gene (reference sequence). CDR3 in DNA: TGTGCCAGCAGCCAAGATAAGACCGTTGGAATGAACACTGAAGCTTTCTTT. As protein: CASSQDKTVGMNTEAFF.

The V call is TRBV27, the J call TRBJ2-7, with 7 bases lining up with TRBD1. This CDR3 spans 12 amino acids. The germline CDR1 and CDR2 sequences are MNHEY and SMNVEV (reference sequence). V lost 4 bases to trimming and J lost 5 bases; unmatched junction nucleotides: 2. CDR3 loop: CASSSGGNEQYF. The CDR3 DNA is TGTGCCAGCAGTTCAGGGGGTAACGAGCAGTACTTC.

This sequence joins TRBV6-2 or TRBV6-3 and TRBJ2-3; possible D gene TRBD2, 6 bases. CDR3 length: 13 amino acids. Germline CDR1 is MNHEY and CDR2 is SVGEGT. The V end was cut by 6 bases, the J end by 11 bases, with 18 bases between. The CDR3 nucleotides read TGTGCCAGCAGCCCATCTACTAGCTCCCGGCAGTATTTT. This encodes CASSPSTSSRQYF.

The chain carries TRBV30 and TRBJ1-1; D gene ambiguous. The CDR3 spans 13 residues. CDR1 is GTSNPN and CDR2 is SVGIG in the germline V gene (reference sequence). Trimming stripped 3 bases from V and 3 bases from J, with 11 bases between. The CDR3 DNA reads TGTGCCTGGAGCTGGGTAGCGGACACTGAAGCTTTCTTT. Amino acids: CAWSWVADTEAFF.

This rearrangement joins TRBV5-1 to TRBJ1-1; D gene ambiguous. Germline CDR1 reads SGHRS; CDR2 reads YFSETQ. Between the trimmed V and J ends, which lost 2 bases and 1 base, there was a span of 12 bases. The CDR3 extends over 15 amino acids. DNA for the CDR3: TGCGCCAGCAGCTTACCCCCGAATGGGAACACTGAAGCTTTCTTT. This codes for CASSLPPNGNTEAFF. The variable domain in full, completed from reference TRBV5-1 and TRBJ1-1, reads KAGVTQTPRYLIKTRGQQVTLSCSPISGHRSVSWYQQTPGQGLQFLFEYFSETQRNKGNFPGRFSGRQFSNSRSEMNVSTLELGDSALYLCASSLPPNGNTEAFFGQGTRLTVV.

This clonotype was seen a handful of times. This rearrangement joins TRBV5-4 to TRBJ2-5; D is ambiguous. CDR3 size: 12 residues. The V gene lost 0 bases and the J gene lost 0 bases, with 0 bases spanning the gap. Per the germline V gene, CDR1 is SGHNT and CDR2 is YYREEE (reference sequence). DNA for the CDR3: TGTGCCAGCAGCTTGGACCAAGAGACCCAGTACTTC. Protein product: CASSLDQETQYF.

The chain couples TRBV12-3 or TRBV12-4 to TRBJ1-1; TRBD1 aligns across 9 bases. The trim removed 5 bases at V and 7 bases at J, leaving 8 bases unmatched. The CDR3 totals 14 residues. The CDR3 region has the DNA TGTGCCAGCAGTCCCGGGACAGGGTGGAATGAAGCTTTCTTT. This gives the protein CASSPGTGWNEAFF.

This clonotype was recorded a few times. CDR3 in amino acids: CSARARRLAGLTYEQYF. The DNA for the CDR3 is TGCAGTGCTAGGGCCCGGCGGCTAGCGGGACTAACGTACGAGCAGTACTTC. This chain links TRBV20-1 with TRBJ2-7, with 9 bases identical to TRBD2. Trimming at V came to 3 bases and at J to 4 bases, leaving 16 bases not matched to a gene. This CDR3 region has 17 residues. Germline-derived CDR1 and CDR2 are DFQATT and SNEGSKA (reference sequence).

The rearrangement uses TRBV19 and TRBJ1-1; D gene uncertain. Germline V CDR1 and CDR2: LNHDA, SQIVND (reference sequence). V gave up 7 bases and J gave up 3 bases, with 6 bases separating them. This CDR3 has 11 amino acids. The CDR3 loop is CASMYHTEAFF. Written as DNA, the CDR3 is TGTGCCAGTATGTACCACACTGAAGCTTTCTTT.

This chain links TRBV29-1 with TRBJ2-1; 11 bases are a match to TRBD2. The CDR3 runs 14 residues. With 6 bases clipped from V and 8 bases from J, the junction kept 9 bases outside the gene matches. Germline V CDR1 and CDR2: SQVTM, ANQGSEA. DNA of the CDR3: TGCAGCGTCCCGGGACTAGCGGCCTATGATGAGCAGTTCTTC. Its protein product is CSVPGLAAYDEQFF.